There are a few counts of the clone carrying this T cell receptor beta chain. Its antigen is not known. MiXCR was run by TCRdb on the reads, yielding one entry per CDR3 protein. The table has 900,000 to 950,000 distinct CDR3 sequences, more than 25% seen once; the top ten hold more than 12%. The trim removed 5 bases at V and 0 bases at J, leaving 7 bases unmatched. Germline lookup yields CDR1 MNHEY and CDR2 SVGEGT. There are 16 residues in the CDR3. This sample is drawn from a study of T cell repertoires in cytomegalovirus infection. Overall study: A matching HLA type, together with CMV infection, was signaled by public TCR beta signatures.

The study's findings and limits: Summed frequency of public TCR beta families distinguished CMV carriers with the relevant HLA.

The specimen was cultured CD8+ T cells from PBMCs, collected from culture after CMV antigen stimulation. This TCR was recovered from a human donor in good health (CMV status not recorded). Some clones in this sample may be carry-over from other donors' samples. The V and J genes are TRBV6-2 or TRBV6-3 and TRBJ2-1; 7 bases align to TRBD1. CDR3 protein: CASSPGTDISYNEQFF. For the CDR3, the DNA is TGTGCCAGCAGTCCCGGGACAGACATCTCCTACAATGAGCAGTTCTTC.